The rows below give T cell receptor beta chains drawn from one sample of a study of OX40 agonist ivuxolimab in advanced cancers. The table came from immunoSEQ multiplex PCR; TCRdb's copy has only in-frame clones and leaves some out. Of about 86,000 clones listed, more than 85% were seen once; the top ten hold 0.95% to 1.2%. The material was CD4+ or CD8+ T cells sorted from blood, obtained in a trial of the OX40 agonist ivuxolimab. The receptors were gathered from an adult with an advanced solid tumor such as melanoma, head and neck, liver or kidney cancer. The CDR3 runs from the conserved cysteine through the conserved F or W. D genes are given only for firm matches. Only some rows state a clone size, as once, few, many or a class for expanded clones.

J gene	V gene	D gene	clone size	CDR3 protein	CDR3 DNA
TRBJ1-1	TRBV28	TRBD1	.	CASTMTGGNTEAFF	TGTGCCAGCACCATGACAGGGGGAAACACTGAAGCTTTCTTT
TRBJ2-7	TRBV5-6	TRBD2	.	CASRPRVAGGPSRSYEQYF	TGTGCCAGCAGGCCCCGGGTAGCGGGAGGGCCCTCACGGTCCTACGAGCAGTACTTC
TRBJ2-1	TRBV9	TRBD2	.	CASSATDGWTSLLQFF	TGTGCCAGCAGCGCCACGGACGGGTGGACTAGCCTACTCCAGTTCTTC
TRBJ2-5	TRBV20-1	.	once	CSVRDSETQYF	TGCAGTGTGAGGGATTCGGAGACCCAGTACTTC
TRBJ2-1	TRBV18	.	.	CASSPRLFRGGNEQFF	TGTGCCAGCTCACCTCGACTTTTTAGGGGAGGTAATGAGCAGTTCTTC
TRBJ1-1	TRBV10-3	.	.	CAISELGGLGTEAFF	TGTGCCATCAGTGAGTTGGGGGGCTTGGGCACTGAAGCTTTCTTT
TRBJ2-2	TRBV9	TRBD1	.	CASRGQGVTPGELFF	TGTGCCAGCAGAGGACAGGGAGTAACCCCCGGGGAGCTGTTTTTT
TRBJ2-7	TRBV7-2	TRBD1	.	CASSLDLTGASEQYF	TGTGCCAGCAGCTTAGACTTGACAGGGGCCAGCGAGCAGTACTTC
TRBJ2-7	TRBV7-3	.	once	CASSSGGGNEQYF	TGTGCCAGCAGCTCGGGGGGCGGGAACGAGCAGTACTTC
TRBJ1-4	TRBV5-1	TRBD1	.	CASSEGQGNEKLFF	TGCGCCAGCAGCGAGGGACAGGGGAATGAAAAACTGTTTTTT
TRBJ2-3	TRBV27	TRBD1	.	CASSPLDRGRSTDTQYF	TGTGCCAGCAGTCCTCTGGACAGGGGACGAAGCACAGATACGCAGTATTTT
TRBJ2-7	TRBV28	TRBD2	.	CASGLSGPRDEQYF	TGTGCCAGCGGCCTTAGCGGGCCGAGGGACGAGCAGTACTTC
TRBJ1-4	TRBV5-1	.	few	CASSPLGLGGEKLFF	TGCGCCAGCAGCCCGTTGGGCTTAGGAGGTGAAAAACTGTTTTTT
TRBJ1-1	TRBV19	TRBD1	.	CASTLGQGVNTEAFF	TGTGCCAGTACCTTAGGACAGGGGGTTAACACTGAAGCTTTCTTT
TRBJ2-7	TRBV18	.	once	CASSPKDLGEQYF	TGTGCCAGCTCACCAAAGGACTTAGGCGAGCAGTACTTC
TRBJ2-1	TRBV5-1	.	.	CASSLVGAYYNEQFF	TGCGCCAGCAGCTTGGTAGGCGCCTACTACAATGAGCAGTTCTTC
TRBJ1-2	TRBV11-2	.	.	CASSTRTGYGYTF	TGTGCCAGCAGCACAAGGACGGGGTATGGCTACACCTTC
TRBJ2-7	TRBV7-3	TRBD1	.	CASSNRDRGYYEQYF	TGTGCCAGCAGCAACCGGGACAGGGGGTACTACGAGCAGTACTTC
TRBJ2-7	TRBV4-2	TRBD1	.	CASSQEGTALSYEQYF	TGTGCCAGCAGCCAAGAAGGGACAGCTCTCTCCTACGAGCAGTACTTC
TRBJ2-1	TRBV6-1	.	few	CASRTTQGEQFF	TGTGCCAGCAGAACCACCCAAGGTGAGCAGTTCTTC
TRBJ2-7	TRBV5-6	TRBD2	.	CASSSGRVSRNEQYF	TGTGCCAGCAGCTCTGGGAGGGTTAGTCGCAACGAGCAGTACTTC
TRBJ2-7	TRBV14	.	.	CASSQASPGWGYEQYF	TGTGCCAGCAGCCAAGCGTCACCAGGCTGGGGCTACGAGCAGTACTTC
TRBJ2-7	TRBV11-2	TRBD1	.	CASSQGAGAVSGEQYF	TGTGCCAGCAGCCAGGGGGCAGGCGCGGTGTCGGGCGAGCAGTACTTC
TRBJ2-1	TRBV10-3	TRBD2	.	CAISESVGGRNEQFF	TGTGCCATCAGTGAGTCGGTCGGCGGGAGGAATGAGCAGTTCTTC
TRBJ2-6	TRBV6-1	.	.	CASSEAQGSGANVLTF	TGTGCCAGCAGTGAAGCGCAGGGCTCTGGGGCCAACGTCCTGACTTTC
TRBJ2-7	TRBV15	.	once	CATSREGALEQYF	TGTGCCACCAGCAGAGAGGGAGCCCTGGAGCAGTACTTC
TRBJ2-1	TRBV7-9	.	.	CASSGQRAEQFF	TGTGCCAGCAGCGGGCAGCGAGCTGAGCAGTTCTTC
TRBJ1-5	TRBV6-5	.	.	CASSFRTTNSNQPQHF	TGTGCCAGCAGTTTCCGGACGACTAATAGCAATCAGCCCCAGCATTTT
TRBJ1-2	TRBV30	TRBD1	.	CAFQGAGGYTF	TGTGCCTTTCAGGGGGCGGGAGGCTACACCTTC
TRBJ2-1	TRBV27	TRBD1	.	CARGALGTGRSNEQFF	TGTGCCAGGGGTGCCCTCGGGACAGGGAGAAGCAATGAGCAGTTCTTC
TRBJ2-5	TRBV5-6	.	.	CASSLFGGETQYF	TGTGCCAGCAGCTTGTTTGGGGGAGAGACCCAGTACTTC
TRBJ2-7	TRBV6-4	.	.	CASSYFAPKEGSYEQYF	TGTGCCAGCAGTTACTTTGCCCCGAAGGAGGGATCCTACGAGCAGTACTTC
TRBJ1-1	TRBV7-2	.	.	CASSFGQTTEAFF	TGTGCCAGCAGTTTTGGACAGACCACTGAAGCTTTCTTT
TRBJ1-2	TRBV28	.	once	CASSLPAGYTF	TGTGCCAGCAGTTTACCGGCCGGCTACACCTTC
TRBJ2-7	TRBV28	TRBD1	.	CASRDRRYEQYF	TGTGCCAGCAGGGACAGGAGGTACGAGCAGTACTTC
TRBJ1-1	TRBV9	.	once	CASSRGMENTEAFF	TGTGCCAGCAGCAGGGGGATGGAGAACACTGAAGCTTTCTTT
TRBJ2-7	TRBV7-8	.	.	CASSLGVTYEQYF	TGTGCCAGCAGCTTAGGCGTCACCTACGAGCAGTACTTC
TRBJ1-2	TRBV6-5	.	.	CASNWEVDNYGYTF	TGTGCCAGCAATTGGGAAGTGGATAACTATGGCTACACCTTC
TRBJ2-1	TRBV18	.	.	CASSPKDEQFF	TGTGCCAGCTCACCAAAGGATGAGCAGTTCTTC
TRBJ1-1	TRBV6-6	TRBD1	.	CASSYKQGINTEAFF	TGTGCCAGCAGTTACAAACAGGGGATCAACACTGAAGCTTTCTTT
TRBJ2-5	TRBV18	.	.	CASSPLNTGETQYF	TGTGCCAGCTCACCACTTAACACAGGCGAGACCCAGTACTTC
TRBJ1-2	TRBV28	.	.	CASSLSSYGYTF	TGTGCCAGCAGTTTATCGAGCTATGGCTACACCTTC
TRBJ1-4	TRBV19	TRBD1	once	CASRGGTGGEKLFF	TGTGCCAGTAGAGGGGGGACAGGGGGCGAAAAACTGTTTTTT
TRBJ2-2	TRBV18	.	.	CASSGTGITGELFF	TGTGCCAGCTCAGGAACAGGGATCACCGGGGAGCTGTTTTTT
TRBJ1-2	TRBV13	TRBD1	.	CASSTRDRDFYGYTF	TGTGCCAGCAGCACCCGGGACAGGGACTTCTATGGCTACACCTTC
TRBJ1-3	TRBV19	.	once	CASSNGGFGNTIYF	TGTGCCAGTAGTAATGGAGGGTTTGGAAACACCATATATTTT
TRBJ2-1	TRBV6-5	TRBD1	.	CASSWTGDREQFF	TGTGCCAGCAGTTGGACAGGAGACAGGGAGCAGTTCTTC
TRBJ2-3	TRBV7-9	.	once	CASSPRGPDTQYF	TGTGCCAGCAGCCCAAGGGGCCCAGATACGCAGTATTTT
TRBJ2-7	TRBV5-4	.	.	CASSLVGVAYEQYF	TGTGCCAGCAGCTTGGTCGGGGTGGCCTACGAGCAGTACTTC
TRBJ2-3	TRBV6-1	TRBD1	.	CASRADRGGEDTQYF	TGTGCCAGCAGGGCGGACAGGGGCGGGGAGGATACGCAGTATTTT
TRBJ1-1	TRBV7-2	TRBD1	.	CASSSGQGTTLGTEAFF	TGTGCCAGCAGCTCGGGACAGGGAACCACCTTGGGCACTGAAGCTTTCTTT
TRBJ2-7	TRBV10-3	TRBD2	few	CAISESLAGGYEQYF	TGTGCCATCAGTGAGTCTCTAGCGGGAGGGTACGAGCAGTACTTC
TRBJ2-7	TRBV7-8	.	.	CASSSPGGYEQYF	TGTGCCAGCAGCTCCCCTGGAGGGTACGAGCAGTACTTC
TRBJ2-5	TRBV7-2	.	.	CASSFTREETQYF	TGTGCCAGCAGCTTCACCAGGGAAGAGACCCAGTACTTC
TRBJ2-1	TRBV28	TRBD1	once	CASSSTGVLSYNEQFF	TGTGCCAGCAGTTCGACAGGGGTCCTCTCCTACAATGAGCAGTTCTTC
TRBJ2-5	TRBV27	.	.	CASSPWTDTETQYF	TGTGCCAGCAGTCCCTGGACAGATACGGAGACCCAGTACTTC